The entry that follows covers one T cell receptor beta chain sequence. Its antigen is unknown. This specimen comes from a study of cytomegalovirus exposure and HLA in healthy donors. Each donor was nominally healthy when sampled (though unrecorded immune exposures were likely). PCR was performed using 60 Vbeta and 13 Jbeta primers. Profiling relied on immunoSEQ multiplex PCR, and the TCRdb table lists in-frame clones only, not all of them. The sample lists 130,000 to 150,000 clones, 74% occurring once. Whole-study findings and limits: Versus the approximately 720-donor mean, an Asian-associated ancestry cluster reportedly showed fewer N-insertions in a later analysis.

The clonotype comes from a man in his late teens or twenties in good health and CMV-seropositive. The specimen was PBMCs.

Here the CDR3 reads CASSRDSAYNEQFF. The CDR3 DNA reads TGTGCCAGCTCACGGGACAGTGCCTACAATGAGCAGTTCTTC. The chain employs TRBV18 and TRBJ2-1; 7 nucleotides align to TRBD1. This CDR3 has 14 amino acids. Germline V gene sequence: CDR1 KGHSH, CDR2 LQKENI. With 4 bases clipped from V and 2 bases from J, the junction kept 2 bases outside the gene matches. Full variable domain (remainder filled in from reference TRBV18 and TRBJ2-1): NAGVMQNPRHLVRRRGQEARLRCSPMKGHSHVYWYRQLPEEGLKFMVYLQKENIIDESGMPKERFSAEFPKEGPSILRIQQVVRGDSAAYFCASSRDSAYNEQFFGPGTRLTVL.